This T cell receptor beta chain was documented in a study of blood T cell repertoires in COVID-19. This clone was recorded at least ten times. This CDR3 region has 15 residues. Germline CDR1 and CDR2: MNHEY and SVGEGT. After removal of 5 bases from V and 10 bases from J, the junction contained 8 bases not matched to a gene. As processed by the authors: Amplifying reference gene primers gave estimates of nucleated cell counts. Clones were read by immunoSEQ multiplex PCR, and TCRdb kept only the in-frame ones, dropping some. Clonal size and the V and J genes are those of that table, whereas D and trimming came from the DNA. The sample carries about 140,000 clones, approximately 90% recorded once.

The chain is built from TRBV6-2 or TRBV6-3 and TRBJ1-6; 10 bases map to TRBD1. Sequencing used peripheral blood. This clonotype originated in a woman aged 50 to 60 with active or convalescent COVID-19. In DNA, the CDR3 is TGTGCCAGCAGTCTCCTGGGACAGGGGAACTCACCCCTCCACTTT. This sequence encodes CASSLLGQGNSPLHF.